This is a list of T cell receptor beta chains from one sample in a study of OX40 agonist ivuxolimab in advanced cancers. Assay: immunoSEQ multiplex PCR; the TCRdb copy retains only in-frame clones and omits some. The sample lists approximately 14,000 clones; roughly nine tenths were seen once. Source: CD4+ or CD8+ T cells sorted from blood, taken in a trial of the OX40 agonist ivuxolimab. The receptor source for this set is an adult with an advanced solid tumor such as melanoma, head and neck, liver or kidney cancer. CDR3s include the opening cysteine and the closing phenylalanine or tryptophan. D genes are given only for firm matches. For some rows the clone size is stated as once, few or many, or as a class when expanded; others skip it.

d_call clone_size j_call v_call cdr3_aa cdr3_nt
- - TRBJ2-7 TRBV11-3 CASSALAELHEQYF TGTGCCAGCAGCGCCCTCGCAGAGCTCCACGAGCAGTACTTC
- - TRBJ1-2 TRBV6-5 CASSYRGFYGYTF TGTGCCAGCAGTTACAGGGGGTTCTATGGCTACACCTTC
- many TRBJ2-3 TRBV7-2 CASSPDAGGTDTQYF TGTGCCAGCAGTCCCGATGCTGGGGGGACAGATACGCAGTATTTT
- - TRBJ1-1 TRBV9 CASSVYGSPLRNTEAFF TGTGCCAGCAGCGTATATGGCAGTCCCCTCAGAAACACTGAAGCTTTCTTT
- - TRBJ2-5 TRBV6-1 CASSPDWPETQYF TGTGCCAGCAGTCCCGACTGGCCGGAGACCCAGTACTTC
TRBD2 - TRBJ2-5 TRBV7-9 CASSLTSGGGETQYF TGTGCCAGCAGCTTAACTAGCGGGGGTGGAGAGACCCAGTACTTC
- - TRBJ1-6 TRBV2 CASSEGAVSSYNSPLHF TGTGCCAGCAGTGAGGGGGCAGTAAGCTCCTATAATTCACCCCTCCACTTT
TRBD1 - TRBJ1-4 TRBV5-4 CASSIGTGANEKLFF TGTGCCAGCAGCATAGGGACAGGGGCTAATGAAAAACTGTTTTTT
TRBD2 - TRBJ2-5 TRBV5-6 CASSETSGGQETQYF TGTGCCAGCAGCGAAACTAGCGGGGGGCAGGAGACCCAGTACTTC
- - TRBJ2-2 TRBV27 CASSLDRRNTGELFF TGTGCCAGCAGTTTAGACAGGAGGAACACCGGGGAGCTGTTTTTT
TRBD2 - TRBJ2-7 TRBV4-2 CASSQDGTSGSYEQYF TGTGCCAGCAGCCAAGATGGGACTAGCGGCTCCTACGAGCAGTACTTC
- - TRBJ2-7 TRBV9 CASSVGDGRTPYYEQYF TGTGCCAGCAGCGTAGGGGATGGCCGGACTCCTTACTACGAGCAGTACTTC
TRBD2 - TRBJ2-7 TRBV13 CASSLGGRQEQYF TGTGCCAGCAGCTTAGGCGGGAGGCAGGAGCAGTACTTC
- - TRBJ2-2 TRBV30 CAWRENTGELFF TGTGCCTGGAGAGAGAACACCGGGGAGCTGTTTTTT
- - TRBJ2-7 TRBV19 CASSMDPGRTYEQYF TGTGCCAGTAGTATGGATCCCGGTCGAACCTACGAGCAGTACTTC
- - TRBJ2-7 TRBV7-9 CASSTTQGGSLYEQYF TGTGCCAGCAGCACAACACAGGGGGGGAGCCTCTACGAGCAGTACTTC
TRBD1 - TRBJ2-1 TRBV4-3 CASSQIPGQIYNEQFF TGCGCCAGCAGCCAGATCCCGGGACAGATTTACAATGAGCAGTTCTTC
TRBD2 - TRBJ2-1 TRBV9 CASSATSGDYNEQFF TGTGCCAGCAGCGCGACTAGCGGGGACTACAATGAGCAGTTCTTC
TRBD1 - TRBJ2-1 TRBV9 CASSVAGTGGFNEQFF TGTGCCAGCAGCGTAGCGGGGACAGGGGGTTTCAATGAGCAGTTCTTC
TRBD2 - TRBJ2-1 TRBV9 CASSVGGSLYNEQFF TGTGCCAGCAGCGTGGGCGGGAGCCTCTACAATGAGCAGTTCTTC
- - TRBJ2-6 TRBV10-1 CASSGGSGANVLTF TGCGCCAGCAGTGGAGGGTCTGGGGCCAACGTCCTGACTTTC
- - TRBJ2-1 TRBV5-1 CASSLVSPPHNEQFF TGCGCCAGCAGCTTGGTGTCCCCCCCCCATAATGAGCAGTTCTTC
TRBD2 - TRBJ2-1 TRBV9 CASSVAPSGINEQFF TGTGCCAGCAGCGTAGCCCCTAGCGGGATCAATGAGCAGTTCTTC
- few TRBJ2-1 TRBV4-2 CASSLRSLSSYNEQFF TGTGCCAGCAGCCTCAGATCGCTAAGCTCCTACAATGAGCAGTTCTTC
- - TRBJ2-3 TRBV27 CASSSTYTDTQYF TGTGCCAGCAGTTCCACATACACAGATACGCAGTATTTT
- - TRBJ2-7 TRBV7-3 CASSLIGGDTPYEQYF TGTGCCAGCAGCTTAATTGGCGGGGACACACCCTACGAGCAGTACTTC
TRBD2 once TRBJ2-1 TRBV28 CASRGTSGYNEQFF TGTGCCAGCAGAGGGACTAGCGGTTACAATGAGCAGTTCTTC
- - TRBJ1-2 TRBV9 CASSPSGRDGYTF TGTGCCAGCAGCCCATCTGGTAGGGATGGCTACACCTTC
TRBD2 - TRBJ2-2 TRBV4-2 CASSQAGGASTGELFF TGTGCCAGCAGCCAAGCCGGGGGGGCCAGCACCGGGGAGCTGTTTTTT
- - TRBJ1-6 TRBV5-4 CAVGTESSYNSPLHF TGTGCCGTTGGGACTGAGAGCTCCTATAATTCACCCCTCCACTTT
TRBD2 - TRBJ2-2 TRBV19 CASSIVGLAGGPPPGELFF TGTGCCAGTAGTATAGTGGGACTAGCGGGAGGGCCCCCCCCCGGGGAGCTGTTTTTT
TRBD2 - TRBJ2-1 TRBV19 CASSINEAGDDEQFF TGTGCCAGTAGTATAAACGAGGCGGGAGACGATGAGCAGTTCTTC
- - TRBJ2-7 TRBV5-1 CASSLEGRQQYF TGCGCCAGCAGCTTGGAGGGGCGACAGCAGTACTTC
- - TRBJ2-4 TRBV5-6 CASSLAGQIAKNIQYF TGTGCCAGCAGCTTGGCAGGACAGATAGCCAAAAACATTCAGTACTTC
- - TRBJ2-7 TRBV11-2 CASSFRGFYEQYF TGTGCCAGCAGCTTCAGGGGTTTCTACGAGCAGTACTTC
TRBD1 - TRBJ2-3 TRBV4-3 CASSQVAGQGADTQYF TGCGCCAGCAGCCAAGTCGCTGGACAGGGGGCAGATACGCAGTATTTT
TRBD1 - TRBJ1-1 TRBV27 CASSMGQGTEAFF TGTGCCAGCAGTATGGGACAGGGCACTGAAGCTTTCTTT
TRBD1 - TRBJ1-6 TRBV4-3 CASSQDPGTVNSPLHF TGCGCCAGCAGCCAAGATCCCGGGACAGTTAATTCACCCCTCCACTTT
- - TRBJ1-2 TRBV19 CAKEPGYTF TGTGCCAAGGAGCCTGGCTACACCTTC
TRBD2 - TRBJ2-1 TRBV30 CAWSGGGEQFF TGTGCCTGGAGTGGGGGGGGAGAGCAGTTCTTC
- - TRBJ2-7 TRBV7-2 CASSFLDSYLSYEQYF TGTGCCAGCAGCTTCCTCGACAGTTATCTGTCCTACGAGCAGTACTTC
TRBD1 - TRBJ1-2 TRBV19 CASGQGVDYGYTF TGTGCCAGCGGACAGGGGGTCGACTATGGCTACACCTTC
- - TRBJ2-1 TRBV11-2 CASSLEEGAFHNEQFF TGTGCCAGCAGCTTAGAGGAGGGGGCGTTCCACAATGAGCAGTTCTTC
- once TRBJ2-5 TRBV18 CASSLFQGTQYF TGTGCCAGCTCACTCTTCCAGGGGACCCAGTACTTC
TRBD2 once TRBJ2-1 TRBV7-8 CASSSTRLAGDNEQFF TGTGCCAGCAGCTCGACACGACTAGCGGGGGACAATGAGCAGTTCTTC
- - TRBJ1-5 TRBV27 CASSPSGGFNQPQHF TGTGCCAGCAGTCCCTCGGGGGGCTTCAATCAGCCCCAGCATTTT
- - TRBJ2-1 TRBV7-9 CASSTEGHWDEQFF TGTGCCAGCAGCACCGAGGGACATTGGGATGAGCAGTTCTTC
TRBD1 - TRBJ2-2 TRBV4-3 CASSQDGGTGGANGTGELFF TGCGCCAGCAGCCAAGATGGGGGGACAGGGGGCGCGAATGGCACCGGGGAGCTGTTTTTC